What follows is one T cell receptor (beta chain) and its context. Trimming cost V 0 bases and J 0 bases, with 10 bases left between them. Germline V CDR1 and CDR2: SGDLS, YYNGEE. CDR3 length equals 16 residues. Use of 60 Vbeta and 13 Jbeta primers characterized the PCR. TCRdb keeps only in-frame clones here, not all; method: immunoSEQ multiplex PCR. The table shows about 200,000 clones, with about 80% occurring only once. These data come from a study of cytomegalovirus exposure and HLA in healthy donors. The sequence came from a young man in good health and CMV-seronegative. The V and J genes are TRBV9 and TRBJ2-1; D unresolved. The specimen sequenced was PBMCs. CDR3 in amino acids: CASSVGSGVSYNEQFF. CDR3 coding DNA: TGTGCCAGCAGCGTAGGTTCCGGAGTCTCCTACAATGAGCAGTTCTTC.